These 30 T cell receptor beta chains originate from one sample sequenced in a study of response to subunit inactivated influenza vaccine. Using its own MiXCR run on the RT-PCR reads, TCRdb lists one record per CDR3 protein. The sample has 560,000 or so distinct CDR3 sequences, less than 8% seen once; the top ten hold around 13%. The specimen comprised PBMCs from blood, sampled around 2 years after vaccination. These receptors came from a man aged 45 to 70 who received an inactivated influenza vaccine.

V is TRBV20-1 and J is TRBJ2-1; D gene uncertain. CDR3 size: 11 residues. Germline V gives CDR1 DFQATT, CDR2 SNEGSKA (reference sequence). The V gene lost 4 bases and the J gene lost 7 bases, with 8 bases spanning the gap. The DNA for the CDR3 is TGCAGTGCTAATGTGGGAAATGAGCAGTTCTTC. It translates to CSANVGNEQFF.

The chain uses TRBV7-2 and TRBJ2-7; TRBD2 agrees at 11 bases. J lost 3 bases, V lost 1 base, and 5 bases had no gene match. The CDR3 is 16 amino acids. Per germline, CDR1 SGHTA and CDR2 FQGNSA. CDR3 amino acids: CASSLGRLAGLYEQYF. The CDR3 coding sequence is TGTGCCAGCAGCTTAGGGCGACTAGCGGGACTCTACGAGCAGTACTTC.

V gene TRBV12-3 or TRBV12-4 combines with J gene TRBJ1-1; D remains unclear. Trimming cost V 5 bases and J 6 bases, with 13 bases left between them. The CDR3 consists of 13 residues. CDR3 DNA sequence: TGTGCCAGCAGTCGAGAGTTGGCGGCTGAAGCTTTCTTT. It codes for CASSRELAAEAFF.

The V call is TRBV7-6, the J call TRBJ2-7, with TRBD1 matching 8 bases. Trimming at V came to 1 base and at J to 2 bases, leaving 7 bases not matched to a gene. The CDR3 is 16 residues long. Per germline, CDR1 SGHVS and CDR2 FNYEAQ. The CDR3 here is CASSLVAGGPPYEQYF. The CDR3 nucleotides are TGTGCCAGCAGCTTAGTTGCAGGGGGCCCTCCCTACGAGCAGTACTTC.

This clonotype was seen more than once but under ten times. This sequence joins TRBV2 and TRBJ2-5; D is possibly TRBD2 (6 bases). Germline V lookup: CDR1 SNHLY, CDR2 FYNNEI. V gave up 0 bases and J gave up 5 bases, with 16 bases separating them. There are 16 residues in the CDR3. The CDR3 coding sequence is TGTGCCAGCAGTGAAGCGCGGAGCCCCCGGGGGGAGACCCAGTACTTC. It is translated as CASSEARSPRGETQYF.

The chain employs TRBV9 and TRBJ2-5; 7 positions agree with TRBD1. The germline CDR1 and CDR2 sequences are SGDLS and YYNGEE. With 2 bases clipped from V and 0 bases from J, the junction kept 4 bases outside the gene matches. This CDR3 is 15 amino acids long. This CDR3 is CASSVGTANQETQYF. The DNA for the CDR3 is TGTGCCAGCAGCGTCGGGACAGCCAACCAAGAGACCCAGTACTTC.

A remark on this clonotype: The CDR3 does not end in the conserved phenylalanine or tryptophan, so this is likely a read error. The chain carries TRBV10-3 and TRBJ1-5; no firm D call. Germline CDR1 ENHRY, CDR2 SYGVKD. The CDR3 is 14 amino acids. The ends were cut back, 0 bases at V and 6 bases at J, with 9 bases in the middle. The CDR3: CAISESGTTQPQHL. DNA for the CDR3: TGTGCCATCAGTGAGTCCGGCACAACTCAGCCCCAGCATCTT.

This clonotype was counted between two and nine times. For the CDR3, the DNA is TGTGCCAGCAGAATCTGGGGACAGACGACTAACCCCTACGAGCAGTACTTC. Translation: CASRIWGQTTNPYEQYF. J is TRBJ2-7 and V is TRBV6-1; 7 bases match TRBD1. CDR1 is MNHNS and CDR2 is SASEGT in the germline V gene. With V trimmed by 6 bases and J by 2 bases, 16 bases remained unmatched. The CDR3 consists of 17 residues.

As concerns this clonotype: Germline and junction disagree at one end, which may indicate a read error. The CDR3 region is CTIRIGVLTEAFF. CDR3 coding DNA: TGTACCATCAGGATTGGGGTTTTGACTGAAGCTTTCTTT. This chain links TRBV10-3 with TRBJ1-1; no definite D call. Germline assignment: CDR1 ENHRY and CDR2 SYGVKD. There are 13 residues in the CDR3.

The chain is built from TRBV18 and TRBJ1-1, with D possibly being TRBD1 (5 bases). CDR3 length equals 14 residues. Trimming took off 10 bases at V and 0 bases at J, with 15 bases between the two ends. CDR1 and CDR2 from the germline V gene are KGHSH and LQKENI. CDR3: CATSTRGMNTEAFF. CDR3 coding DNA: TGTGCCACTTCAACTAGGGGCATGAACACTGAAGCTTTCTTT.

The chain joins TRBV7-8 to TRBJ2-2; 9 nucleotides align to TRBD2. The CDR3 is 16 amino acids. Trimming at V came to 1 base and at J to 4 bases, leaving 4 bases not matched to a gene. Germline lookup yields CDR1 SGHVS and CDR2 FQNEAQ. Here the CDR3 DNA reads TGTGCCAGCAGCTTAGGGGCGGGGGGGATCACCGGGGAGCTGTTTTTT. Translated, it gives CASSLGAGGITGELFF. Together with reference TRBV7-8 and TRBJ2-2, the CDR3 gives the full variable domain: GAGVSQSPRYKVAKRGQDVALRCDPISGHVSLFWYQQALGQGPEFLTYFQNEAQLDKSGLPSDRFFAERPEGSVSTLKIQRTQQEDSAVYLCASSLGAGGITGELFFGEGSRLTVL.

This chain uses TRBV10-3 with TRBJ2-7, with a possible D match to TRBD1 (5 bases). CDR3 length: 15 residues. With 3 bases removed from V and 3 bases from J, the gap between germline ends came to 15 bases. In germline, CDR1 is ENHRY, CDR2 SYGVKD. As DNA, the CDR3 is TGTGCCATCAGTGACTCGTTTACAGGTTACTACGAGCAGTACTTC. It codes for CAISDSFTGYYEQYF.

The chain combines TRBV11-1 with TRBJ2-1; 10 bases match TRBD1. The CDR3 length is 16 residues. Germline CDR1 reads SGHAT; CDR2 reads FQDESV (reference sequence). Trimming at V came to 0 bases and at J to 6 bases, leaving 5 bases not matched to a gene. CDR3: CASSLAWGTGVNEQFF. CDR3 DNA sequence: TGTGCCAGCAGCTTAGCGTGGGGGACAGGGGTCAATGAGCAGTTCTTC.

This clonotype was counted between two and nine times. This chain connects TRBV7-2 to TRBJ2-7; 9 bases align to TRBD2. V lost 0 bases to trimming and J lost 3 bases; unmatched junction nucleotides: 6. The CDR3 is made up of 16 amino acids. CDR1 is SGHTA and CDR2 is FQGNSA in the germline V gene. CDR3 region: CASSLAGTSFFYEQYF. The DNA of the CDR3 is TGTGCCAGCAGCTTAGCCGGGACTAGCTTCTTCTACGAGCAGTACTTC.

The sample holds a few counts of this clonotype. The chain uses TRBV10-3 and TRBJ2-3, with 7 bases identical to TRBD2. The length of the CDR3 is 16 residues. The junction had 5 bases not matched to a gene; V was cut back by 2 bases and J by 0 bases. Germline V gene sequence: CDR1 ENHRY, CDR2 SYGVKD. CDR3 DNA sequence: TGTGCCATCAGTGAGCTAGCGGAGCTGAGCACAGATACGCAGTATTTT. Translated: CAISELAELSTDTQYF.

The chain has TRBV10-3 and TRBJ1-5; the match to TRBD1 covers 7 bases. The V segment lost 0 bases and the J segment 4 bases; nucleotides outside the gene matches: 9. The CDR3 has 17 residues. Germline assignment: CDR1 ENHRY and CDR2 SYGVKD. CDR3 nucleotides: TGTGCCATCAGTGAGTCGGAGGCAGGGGGGAGAAATCAGCCCCAGCATTTT. This sequence encodes CAISESEAGGRNQPQHF.

This clonotype was observed a handful of times. The chain has TRBV5-1 and TRBJ2-5, with D perhaps TRBD2 (5 bases). Germline lookup yields CDR1 SGHRS and CDR2 YFSETQ. The CDR3 totals 14 residues. V lost 0 bases, J lost 7 bases, and 13 bases lay in between. DNA of the CDR3: TGCGCCAGCAGCTTGGATTCTGGACTGGGGACCCAGTACTTC. Translation: CASSLDSGLGTQYF. The full variable domain, completed using reference TRBV5-1 and TRBJ2-5, is KAGVTQTPRYLIKTRGQQVTLSCSPISGHRSVSWYQQTPGQGLQFLFEYFSETQRNKGNFPGRFSGRQFSNSRSEMNVSTLELGDSALYLCASSLDSGLGTQYFGPGTRLLVL.

This clonotype was detected a few times. The chain is built from TRBV5-1 and TRBJ1-4; 9 bases match TRBD1. V was pared by 4 bases and J by 7 bases, with 5 bases of the junction left unmatched. The CDR3 extends over 14 amino acids. CDR1 is SGHRS and CDR2 is YFSETQ in the germline V gene. This CDR3 is CASSRTGAREKLFF. The CDR3 nucleotides read TGCGCCAGCAGCCGGACAGGGGCGCGTGAAAAACTGTTTTTT.

This clonotype occurred a few times. This chain joins TRBV7-9 and TRBJ2-5, with a possible D match to TRBD1 (5 bases). The CDR3 runs to 15 residues. Germline CDR1 and CDR2: SEHNR and FQNEAQ (reference sequence). Trimming stripped 1 base from V and 1 base from J, with 10 bases between. The CDR3 sequence: CASSLGTGSQETQYF. CDR3 in DNA: TGTGCCAGCAGCTTAGGAACAGGCTCCCAAGAGACCCAGTACTTC.

The chain combines TRBV11-2 with TRBJ2-3; D unresolved. CDR3 length: 15 amino acids. Trimming pared 0 bases from V and 2 bases from J, leaving 9 bases between. Germline V gene data show CDR1 as SGHAT and CDR2 as FQNNGV. This CDR3 is CASSLDHRPTDTQYF. The CDR3, as DNA: TGTGCCAGCAGCTTAGATCACAGACCCACAGATACGCAGTATTTT.

This clonotype was picked up a small number of times. V usage is TRBV28 and J usage is TRBJ1-1, with 7 positions matching TRBD1. Germline loops: CDR1 MDHEN, CDR2 SYDVKM. This CDR3 has 13 residues. V lost 5 bases to trimming and J lost 3 bases; unmatched junction nucleotides: 3. Here the CDR3 reads CASSRDSHTEAFF. The CDR3 DNA reads TGTGCCAGCAGTAGGGACAGTCACACTGAAGCTTTCTTT.

In its sample, this clonotype was seen a few times. This chain joins TRBV14 and TRBJ1-1; D remains unclear. V was trimmed by 4 bases and J by 1 base, leaving 13 bases between them. The CDR3 runs 15 residues. From germline, CDR1 is SGHDN and CDR2 FVKESK. CDR3: CASSRTEGWNTEAFF. CDR3 sequence (DNA): TGTGCCAGCAGCCGAACGGAGGGTTGGAACACTGAAGCTTTCTTT.

This clonotype was observed at least ten times. The chain is built from TRBV6-2 or TRBV6-3 and TRBJ2-2; 9 nucleotides align to TRBD2. V trimming: 6 bases; J trimming: 3 bases; junction bases outside the gene matches: 2. This CDR3 is built from 14 residues. Germline CDR1 is MNHEY and CDR2 is SVGEGT. The CDR3 region has the DNA TGTGCCAGCAGAGCGGGGGGCCACACCGGGGAGCTGTTTTTT. It codes for CASRAGGHTGELFF.

V usage is TRBV20-1 and J usage is TRBJ1-5; TRBD1 is a possible D gene (6 bases). V was pared by 3 bases and J by 2 bases, with 14 bases between. Germline values: CDR1 DFQATT, CDR2 SNEGSKA (reference sequence). The CDR3 loop spans 15 amino acids. CDR3 DNA sequence: TGCAGTGCTAGCGTGGGGGCAGGGGGCAATCAGCCCCAGCATTTT. Encoded protein: CSASVGAGGNQPQHF.

This clonotype was detected only a few times. V gene TRBV12-3 or TRBV12-4 combines with J gene TRBJ1-5; a weak D match, TRBD1 (6 bases). Trimming left V 2 bases short and J 4 bases short, with 15 bases between. The CDR3 contains 16 residues. CDR3 nucleotide sequence: TGTGCCAGCAGTTTAAGCGGGGGGGCGCAGAATCAGCCCCAGCATTTT. Translation: CASSLSGGAQNQPQHF.

This clonotype was picked up a small number of times. This sequence joins TRBV29-1 and TRBJ2-1; the D is unclear. Germline CDR1 reads SQVTM; CDR2 reads ANQGSEA. V was pared by 0 bases and J by 8 bases, with 20 bases between. The CDR3 runs to 16 residues. Written as DNA, the CDR3 is TGCAGCGTTGAAGAGGACCGACTGGAAACGGTGTATGAGCAGTTCTTC. Encoded protein: CSVEEDRLETVYEQFF.

At least ten counts were recorded for this clonotype. The J gene is TRBJ2-1, the V gene TRBV20-1; 12 bases agree with TRBD2. Unmatched junction bases numbered 0, after V lost 0 bases and J lost 6 bases. The CDR3 length is 14 residues. In germline, CDR1 is DFQATT, CDR2 SNEGSKA (reference sequence). In DNA, the CDR3 is TGCAGTGCTAGAGAGACTAGCGGGAGCAATGAGCAGTTCTTC. Its translation: CSARETSGSNEQFF.

This clonotype came up a few times. This chain's CDR3 is CASSLLAGKIQETQYF. The CDR3 DNA reads TGTGCCAGCAGCCTCCTGGCGGGGAAGATCCAAGAGACCCAGTACTTC. The rearrangement links TRBV6-1 to TRBJ2-5; tentative D call: TRBD2 (6 bases). V was cut by 6 bases and J by 1 base, with 18 bases left in between. The CDR3 loop spans 16 amino acids. CDR1 MNHNS and CDR2 SASEGT come from the germline V gene.

The rearrangement uses TRBV6-2 or TRBV6-3 and TRBJ1-5, with unresolved D. Germline CDR1 reads MNHEY; CDR2 reads SVGEGT. V was trimmed by 7 bases and J by 1 base, leaving 8 bases between them. This CDR3 is built from 13 residues. CDR3 nucleotides: TGTGCCAGCACTACGGGCAGCAATCAGCCCCAGCATTTT. Translated: CASTTGSNQPQHF.

This clonotype was found many times. The V call is TRBV24-1, the J call TRBJ2-2; 7 bases fit TRBD1. The CDR3 has 17 residues. The germline gives CDR1 KGHDR, CDR2 SFDVKD. Trimming at V came to 0 bases and at J to 1 base, leaving 4 bases not matched to a gene. The CDR3 loop reads CATSDLSRGRNTGELFF. Here the CDR3 DNA reads TGTGCCACCAGTGATTTGAGCAGGGGGAGGAACACCGGGGAGCTGTTTTTT.